This entry lists 12 T cell receptor beta chains sequenced from one sample in a study of beta chain features in type 1 diabetes. No antigens are known for them. Study outcomes and limitations: Type 1 diabetes patients had moderately but significantly shorter TCRB CDR3s in all four CD4+ subsets.

TCRB transcripts that were expressed got sequenced, as all of the isolated RNA had been reverse transcribed. Assay used: immunoSEQ multiplex PCR; TCRdb lists only in-frame clones, some missing. The sample has hundreds of thousands of clones, around an eighth seen once; the top ten hold about 0.02%. Sequencing used naive CD4+ T cells from blood. The receptors here all came from a young man with type 1 diabetes.

The chain uses TRBV28 and TRBJ2-7, with D unclear. Trimming removed 4 bases at V and 3 bases at J, with 22 bases between. The CDR3 consists of 17 residues. The germline V gene encodes CDR1 MDHEN and CDR2 SYDVKM. Here the CDR3 DNA reads TGTGCCAGCAGTTGGTCTACGCCCGGTAGTGGGGACTACGAGCAGTACTTC. Encoded protein: CASSWSTPGSGDYEQYF. The full variable domain, its missing parts supplied by reference TRBV28 and TRBJ2-7, is DVKVTQSSRYLVKRTGEKVFLECVQDMDHENMFWYRQDPGLGLRLIYFSYDVKMKEKGDIPEGYSVSREKKERFSLILESASTNQTSMYLCASSWSTPGSGDYEQYFGPGTRLTVT.

The chain joins TRBV5-1 to TRBJ1-1, with D unclear. This CDR3 region has 15 residues. CDR1 SGHRS and CDR2 YFSETQ come from the germline V gene. Deletions cut 2 bases from V and 3 bases from J, with 14 bases between. For the CDR3, the DNA is TGCGCCAGCAGCTTTGTGGGTGAGGGAGACACTGAAGCTTTCTTT. This sequence encodes CASSFVGEGDTEAFF.

This chain uses TRBV28 with TRBJ2-2, with a weak D call TRBD2 (5 bases). Looked up from germline, CDR1 is MDHEN and CDR2 is SYDVKM. The CDR3 extends over 15 amino acids. Between the trimmed V and J ends, which lost 2 bases and 5 bases, there was a span of 12 bases. Here the CDR3 DNA reads TGTGCCAGCAGTTTAGCGGGTCCGGTGACCGGGGAGCTGTTTTTT. Its translation: CASSLAGPVTGELFF.

J is TRBJ2-2 and V is TRBV6-5, with D possibly called TRBD1 or TRBD2 (6 bases each). The CDR3 runs 13 residues. V was pared by 7 bases and J by 5 bases, with 11 bases between. The germline V gene has CDR1 MNHEY and CDR2 SVGAGI. This chain's CDR3 is CASIKGGTGELFF. CDR3 sequence (DNA): TGTGCCAGCATAAAAGGGGGGACCGGGGAGCTGTTTTTT.

This clone came up once. The V call is TRBV5-6, the J call TRBJ1-3; maybe TRBD1 (6 bases). This CDR3 is 16 amino acids long. V lost 4 bases and J 0 bases, leaving 14 bases between the germline ends. Germline V gene sequence: CDR1 SGHDT, CDR2 YYEEEE. The CDR3 nucleotides are TGTGCCAGCAGCGCTGCTCAGGGGAGCTCTGGAAACACCATATATTTT. This encodes CASSAAQGSSGNTIYF. The whole variable domain, filled in from reference TRBV5-6 and TRBJ1-3, reads DAGVTQSPTHLIKTRGQQVTLRCSPKSGHDTVSWYQQALGQGPQFIFQYYEEEERQRGNFPDRFSGHQFPNYSSELNVNALLLGDSALYLCASSAAQGSSGNTIYFGEGSWLTVV.

The V call is TRBV25-1, the J call TRBJ2-7; D remains ambiguous. Per germline, CDR1 MGHDK and CDR2 SYGVNS. Between the trimmed V and J ends, which lost 5 bases and 0 bases, there was a span of 8 bases. The length of the CDR3 is 13 residues. In nucleotides, the CDR3 is TGTGCCAGCAGTCAGGATATCTCCTACGAGCAGTACTTC. Translated, it gives CASSQDISYEQYF.

The chain links TRBV18 to TRBJ2-5, with 8 bases identical to TRBD2. The CDR3 has 16 amino acids. V trimming: 1 base; J trimming: 2 bases; junction bases outside the gene matches: 6. Germline CDR1 and CDR2: KGHSH and LQKENI. The CDR3 sequence is CASSPLAGQIQETQYF. The CDR3, as DNA: TGTGCCAGCTCACCACTAGCGGGGCAAATACAAGAGACCCAGTACTTC.

This clone was observed a few times. This chain connects TRBV5-4 to TRBJ1-1, with 9 nucleotides matching TRBD1. Germline V lookup: CDR1 SGHNT, CDR2 YYREEE (reference sequence). V gave up 3 bases and J gave up 5 bases; unmatched junction bases: 5. The CDR3 consists of 14 residues. The CDR3 loop reads CASSSATGGTEAFF. The CDR3, as DNA: TGTGCCAGCAGCTCTGCGACAGGGGGAACTGAAGCTTTCTTT.

This clone was recorded a few times. This rearrangement joins TRBV30 to TRBJ1-1; D is undetermined. Germline V lookup: CDR1 GTSNPN, CDR2 SVGIG (reference sequence). CDR3 length: 12 amino acids. The V gene lost 2 bases and the J gene lost 11 bases, with 15 bases spanning the gap. CDR3 nucleotides: TGTGCCTGGAGTCCCGGACCCCAATCGGCTTTCTTT. As protein: CAWSPGPQSAFF.

The J gene is TRBJ2-7, the V gene TRBV4-1, with D perhaps being TRBD1 or TRBD2 (6 bases each). Between the trimmed V and J ends, which lost 0 bases and 2 bases, there was a span of 23 bases. The germline V gene has CDR1 MGHRA and CDR2 YSYEKL. CDR3 length equals 19 residues. This chain's CDR3 is CASSQEGGGMTSPPYEQYF. The CDR3 DNA is TGCGCCAGCAGCCAAGAAGGGGGAGGAATGACCTCTCCCCCCTACGAGCAGTACTTC.

This sequence joins TRBV5-1 and TRBJ2-5; D is undetermined. The CDR3 has 14 residues. The ends were cut back, 1 base at V and 2 bases at J, with 9 bases in the middle. Germline lookup yields CDR1 SGHRS and CDR2 YFSETQ. CDR3 DNA: TGCGCCAGCAGCTTGAGGCCTACACAAGAGACCCAGTACTTC. This codes for CASSLRPTQETQYF.

V usage is TRBV30 and J usage is TRBJ2-3; tentative D call: TRBD1 (6 bases). Germline lookup yields CDR1 GTSNPN and CDR2 SVGIG (reference sequence). The ends were cut back, 4 bases at V and 8 bases at J, with 19 bases in the middle. The CDR3 is made up of 14 amino acids. CDR3 DNA sequence: TGTGCCTGGACGGGCCAGGGGAGAATAGGTACGCAGTATTTT. It codes for CAWTGQGRIGTQYF.